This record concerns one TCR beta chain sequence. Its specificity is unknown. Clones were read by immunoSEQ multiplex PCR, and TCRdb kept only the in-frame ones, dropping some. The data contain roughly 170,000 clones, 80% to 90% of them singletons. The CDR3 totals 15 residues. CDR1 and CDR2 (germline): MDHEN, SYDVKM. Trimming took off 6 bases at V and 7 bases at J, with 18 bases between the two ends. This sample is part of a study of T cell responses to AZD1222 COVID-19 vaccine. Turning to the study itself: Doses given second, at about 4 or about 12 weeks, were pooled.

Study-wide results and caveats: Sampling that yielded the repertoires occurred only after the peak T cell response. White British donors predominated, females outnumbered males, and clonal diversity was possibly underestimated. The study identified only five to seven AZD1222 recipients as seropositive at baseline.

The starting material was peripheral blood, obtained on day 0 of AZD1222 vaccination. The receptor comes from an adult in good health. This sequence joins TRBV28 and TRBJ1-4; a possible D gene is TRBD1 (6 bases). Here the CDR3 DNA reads TGTGCCAGCAGCCTAGCCCCAGGGGATTCTGAAAAACTGTTTTTT. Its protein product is CASSLAPGDSEKLFF.